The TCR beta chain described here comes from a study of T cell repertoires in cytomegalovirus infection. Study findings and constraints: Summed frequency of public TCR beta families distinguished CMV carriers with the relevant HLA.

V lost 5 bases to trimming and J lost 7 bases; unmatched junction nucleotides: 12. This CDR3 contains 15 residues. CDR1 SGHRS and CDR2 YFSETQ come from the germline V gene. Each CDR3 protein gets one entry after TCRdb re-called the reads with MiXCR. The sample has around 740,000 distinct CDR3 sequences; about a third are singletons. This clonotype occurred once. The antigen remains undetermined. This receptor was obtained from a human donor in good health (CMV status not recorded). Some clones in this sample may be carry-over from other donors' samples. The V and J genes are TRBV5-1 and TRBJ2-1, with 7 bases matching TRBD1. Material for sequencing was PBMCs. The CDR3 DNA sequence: TGCGCCAGCAGAGATGCCAGGACAGGTGGAAATGAGCAGTTCTTC. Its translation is CASRDARTGGNEQFF.